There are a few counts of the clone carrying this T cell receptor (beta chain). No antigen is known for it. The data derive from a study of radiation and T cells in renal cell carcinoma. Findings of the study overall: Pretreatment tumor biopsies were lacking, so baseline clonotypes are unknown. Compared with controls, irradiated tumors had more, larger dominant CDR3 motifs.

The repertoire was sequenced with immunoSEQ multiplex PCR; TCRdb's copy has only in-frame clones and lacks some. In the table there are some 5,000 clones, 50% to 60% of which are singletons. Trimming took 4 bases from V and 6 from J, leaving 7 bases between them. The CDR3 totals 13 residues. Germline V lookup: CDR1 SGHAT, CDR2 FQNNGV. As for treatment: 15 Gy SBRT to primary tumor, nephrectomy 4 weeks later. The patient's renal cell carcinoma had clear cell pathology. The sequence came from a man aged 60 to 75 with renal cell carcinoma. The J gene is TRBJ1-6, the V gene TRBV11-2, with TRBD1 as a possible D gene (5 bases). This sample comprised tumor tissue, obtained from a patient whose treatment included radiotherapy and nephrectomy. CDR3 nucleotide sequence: TGTGCCAGCAGCTCCGACAGTAATTCACCCCTCCACTTT. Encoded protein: CASSSDSNSPLHF. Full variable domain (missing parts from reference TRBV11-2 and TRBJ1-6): EAGVAQSPRYKIIEKRQSVAFWCNPISGHATLYWYQQILGQGPKLLIQFQNNGVVDDSQLPKDRFSAERLKGVDSTLKIQPAKLEDSAVYLCASSSDSNSPLHFGNGTRLTVT.